These 11 T cell receptor beta chains were sequenced from one sample in a study of T-cell memory formation after mild COVID-19. TCRdb reprocessed the 5' RACE reads via MiXCR and lists one record per CDR3 protein. Of about 430,000 distinct CDR3 sequences listed, 24% are singletons. Source material: PBMCs or a T cell subset sorted from them (not recorded which). These receptors originate from an adult woman who had mild COVID-19 (a few samples of this study predate the infection). Cell type and time point are not known.

This clonotype was counted at least ten times. V gene TRBV6-5 combines with J gene TRBJ2-6; D is unclear. Germline CDR1 and CDR2: MNHEY and SVGAGI. Deletions cut 2 bases from V and 2 bases from J, with 7 bases between. The CDR3 length is 15 residues. The CDR3 region is CASSYEWTGANVLTF. As DNA, the CDR3 is TGTGCCAGCAGTTACGAGTGGACTGGGGCCAACGTCCTGACTTTC.

The V gene is TRBV9, the J gene TRBJ2-5; 8 nucleotides agree with TRBD2. CDR1 and CDR2 (germline): SGDLS, YYNGEE. With 2 bases clipped from V and 7 bases from J, the junction kept 4 bases outside the gene matches. This CDR3 comprises 13 residues. Here the CDR3 reads CASSVGREGTQYF. For the CDR3, the DNA is TGTGCCAGCAGCGTGGGACGGGAGGGGACCCAGTACTTC.

The chain employs TRBV12-3 or TRBV12-4 and TRBJ1-5; TRBD1 is a possible D gene (6 bases). The V and J ends lost 7 bases and 7 bases respectively, with 23 bases between them. The CDR3 is 16 residues long. The CDR3 nucleotides read TGTGCCAGCACCCCTACCAGCGGAGGGGGGCTGCAGCCCCAGCATTTT. Protein product: CASTPTSGGGLQPQHF.

This clonotype has more than one count but fewer than ten. The CDR3 DNA reads TGTGCCAGCAGCCAAGTTTCAGCTAGCGGATACGAGCAGTACTTC. Protein: CASSQVSASGYEQYF. The genes are TRBV4-2 and TRBJ2-7, with TRBD2 matching over 7 bases. J gave up 4 bases and V 1 base, and 7 bases lay outside the gene matches. This CDR3 comprises 15 residues. The germline V gene has CDR1 LGHNA and CDR2 YNFKEQ.

The V call is TRBV7-2, the J call TRBJ2-3; D may be TRBD1 (6 bases). Between the trimmed V and J ends, which lost 7 bases and 4 bases, there was a span of 15 bases. Germline CDR1 reads SGHTA; CDR2 reads FQGNSA. The CDR3 consists of 14 residues. The CDR3 nucleotides are TGTGCCAGCACCAGGGGACGATCGCCAGATACGCAGTATTTT. As protein: CASTRGRSPDTQYF.

J is TRBJ2-1 and V is TRBV5-8; D might be TRBD1 (5 bases). V lost 1 base and J lost 8, with 19 bases in between. Germline V gene lookup returns CDR1 SGHTS and CDR2 YDEGEE. The CDR3 extends over 16 amino acids. CDR3 DNA: TGTGCCAGCAGCTTGAGACCCGGAACACAGGACGATGAGCAGTTCTTC. This translates into CASSLRPGTQDDEQFF.

This clonotype was observed at least ten times. V gene TRBV5-1 combines with J gene TRBJ2-1, with D possibly TRBD1 on 5 matching bases. The germline V gene encodes CDR1 SGHRS and CDR2 YFSETQ. The CDR3 totals 15 residues. V was trimmed by 2 bases and J by 5 bases, leaving 14 bases between them. The CDR3 here is CASSFDSPGHNEQFF. CDR3 DNA: TGCGCCAGCAGCTTCGACAGCCCAGGGCACAATGAGCAGTTCTTC.

The chain combines TRBV15 with TRBJ2-1, with no clear D. Trimming stripped 0 bases from V and 5 bases from J, with 8 bases between. The CDR3 covers 14 residues. Germline-derived CDR1 and CDR2 are LNHNV and YYDKDF (reference sequence). The CDR3 loop reads CATSRDPLNNEQFF. For the CDR3, the DNA is TGTGCCACCAGCAGAGACCCACTTAACAATGAGCAGTTCTTC.

This clonotype has a handful of counts. The CDR3 sequence is CASSFSAGSYNEQFF. The DNA for the CDR3 is TGTGCCAGCAGTTTCTCGGCAGGATCCTACAATGAGCAGTTCTTC. The chain employs TRBV12-3 or TRBV12-4 and TRBJ2-1; unclear D gene. V lost 3 bases to trimming and J lost 1 base, with 10 bases between them. The CDR3 length is 15 residues.

J is TRBJ2-2 and V is TRBV25-1; tentatively, D is TRBD2 (6 bases). Germline V CDR1 and CDR2: MGHDK, SYGVNS. Trimming cost V 6 bases and J 7 bases, with 6 bases left between them. The CDR3 covers 11 residues. CDR3 sequence: CASRGGGELFF. The CDR3 DNA reads as TGTGCCAGCAGGGGGGGCGGGGAGCTGTTTTTT.

The CDR3 loop reads CASSFGAGTAEQFF. In DNA form, the CDR3 reads TGCGCCAGCAGCTTCGGGGCAGGGACGGCTGAGCAGTTCTTC. This chain uses TRBV5-1 with TRBJ2-1; D may match TRBD1 or TRBD2 (5 bases each). Germline CDR1 reads SGHRS; CDR2 reads YFSETQ. V was cut by 2 bases and J by 9 bases, with 15 bases left in between. The length of the CDR3 is 14 residues.